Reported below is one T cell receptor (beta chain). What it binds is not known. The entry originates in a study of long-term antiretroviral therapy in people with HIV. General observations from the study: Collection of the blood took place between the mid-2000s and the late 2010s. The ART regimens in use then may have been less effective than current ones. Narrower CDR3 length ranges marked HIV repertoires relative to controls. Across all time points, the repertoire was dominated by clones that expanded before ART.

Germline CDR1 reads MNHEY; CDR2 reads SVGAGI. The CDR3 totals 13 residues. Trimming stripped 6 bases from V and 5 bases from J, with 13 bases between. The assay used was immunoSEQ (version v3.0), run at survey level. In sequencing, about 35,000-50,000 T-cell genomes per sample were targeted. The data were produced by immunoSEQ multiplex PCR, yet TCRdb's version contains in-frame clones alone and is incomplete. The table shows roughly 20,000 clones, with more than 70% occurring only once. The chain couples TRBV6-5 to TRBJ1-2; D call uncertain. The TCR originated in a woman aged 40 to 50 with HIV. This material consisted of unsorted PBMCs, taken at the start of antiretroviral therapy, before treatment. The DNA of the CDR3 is TGTGCCAGCAGGATAGGACGGTTATATGGCTACACCTTC. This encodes CASRIGRLYGYTF.